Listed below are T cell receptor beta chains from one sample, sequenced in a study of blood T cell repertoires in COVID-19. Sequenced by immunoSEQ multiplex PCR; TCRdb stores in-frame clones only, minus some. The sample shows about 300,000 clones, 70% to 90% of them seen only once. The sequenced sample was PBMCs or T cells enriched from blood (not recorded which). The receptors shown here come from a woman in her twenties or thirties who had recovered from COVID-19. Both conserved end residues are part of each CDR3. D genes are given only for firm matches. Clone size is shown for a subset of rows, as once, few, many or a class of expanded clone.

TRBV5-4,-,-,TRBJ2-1,CASSRGSNEQFF,TGTGCCAGCAGCCGGGGGTCCAATGAGCAGTTCTTC
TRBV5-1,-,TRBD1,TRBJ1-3,CASSLGDSRSSGNTIYF,TGCGCCAGCAGCTTGGGGGACAGCAGATCCTCTGGAAACACCATATATTTT
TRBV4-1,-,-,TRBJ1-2,CASSQPTEADGYTF,TGCGCCAGCAGCCAACCGACAGAGGCGGACGGCTACACCTTC
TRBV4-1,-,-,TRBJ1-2,CASSQFEGLNGYTF,TGCGCCAGCAGCCAATTTGAAGGACTCAATGGCTACACCTTC
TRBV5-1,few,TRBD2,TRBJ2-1,CASSSGTSGGTEQFF,TGCGCCAGCAGCTCCGGGACTAGCGGGGGGACTGAGCAGTTCTTC
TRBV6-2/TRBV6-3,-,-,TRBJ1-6,CASSTAGPNNSPLHF,TGTGCCAGCAGTACCGCGGGGCCAAATAATTCACCCCTCCACTTT
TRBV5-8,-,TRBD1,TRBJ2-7,CASSTTGGRTYEQYF,TGTGCCAGCAGCACTACAGGGGGAAGAACCTACGAGCAGTACTTC
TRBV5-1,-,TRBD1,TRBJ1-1,CASSLQGGSTEAFF,TGCGCCAGCAGCCTCCAGGGGGGCAGCACTGAAGCTTTCTTT
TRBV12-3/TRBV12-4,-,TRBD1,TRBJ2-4,CASSTDRAAIQYF,TGTGCCAGTTCAACGGACAGGGCGGCCATTCAGTACTTC
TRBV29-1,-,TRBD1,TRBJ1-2,CSARGQEAGYTF,TGCAGCGCAAGGGGACAGGAGGCTGGCTACACCTTC
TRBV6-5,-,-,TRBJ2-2,CASTFNTGELFF,TGTGCCAGCACTTTCAACACCGGGGAGCTGTTTTTT
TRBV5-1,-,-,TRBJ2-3,CASRPQRSTDTQYF,TGCGCCAGCAGGCCTCAGCGGAGCACAGATACGCAGTATTTT
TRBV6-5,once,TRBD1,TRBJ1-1,CASRADRIAEAFF,TGTGCCAGCAGAGCGGACAGGATTGCTGAAGCTTTCTTT
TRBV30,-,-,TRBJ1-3,CACLRGVNSGNTIYF,TGTGCCTGCCTCCGGGGGGTCAACTCTGGAAACACCATATATTTT
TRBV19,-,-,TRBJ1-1,CASSISLSVTEAFF,TGTGCCAGTAGTATTTCCTTGTCGGTCACTGAAGCTTTCTTT
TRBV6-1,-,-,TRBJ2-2,CASSEDRPTGELFF,TGTGCCAGCAGTGAAGACAGACCCACCGGGGAGCTGTTTTTT
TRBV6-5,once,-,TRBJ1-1,CASSYSGPTGTEAFF,TGTGCCAGCAGTTATTCCGGCCCGACTGGCACTGAAGCTTTCTTT
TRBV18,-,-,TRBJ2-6,CASSPRRSGANVLTF,TGTGCCAGCTCACCTAGGAGGTCTGGGGCCAACGTCCTGACTTTC